The T cell receptor beta chain described here comes from a study of neoadjuvant anti-PD-1 for oral cavity cancer. As concerns this clone: Its specificity is not known.

Data came from immunoSEQ multiplex PCR; TCRdb stores just in-frame clones and leaves some out. The sample has some 15,000 clones, roughly two fifths seen once. The germline V gene has CDR1 LGHNA and CDR2 YSLEER. The length of the CDR3 is 20 residues. The V segment lost 0 bases and the J segment 0 bases; nucleotides outside the gene matches: 11. Time point in this sample: after neoadjuvant nivolumab, at surgical resection. Study findings and constraints: TCR analyses covered only a few patients per response group.

The sequence was obtained from a person aged 35-79 years with oral cavity squamous cell carcinoma. J is TRBJ2-3 and V is TRBV4-3; 11 nucleotides align to TRBD2. The starting material was tumor tissue, obtained after nivolumab (anti-PD-1) treatment. CDR3 bases: TGCGCCAGCAGCCAAGATCATGCGGCTAGCGGGGGGTTGAGCACAGATACGCAGTATTTT. Translated: CASSQDHAASGGLSTDTQYF.